This T cell receptor (beta chain) was retrieved from a study of CD8 T cells in Susac syndrome. Study at large: When their blood was taken, patients with Susac syndrome were therapy-naive, taking corticosteroids, or taking intravenous immunoglobulin alone.

Sequencing of TCR beta was performed on blood CD8+ and CD4+ T cells. Study-wide findings and caveats: An acknowledgment was made by the study that its TCR sequencing and HLA analysis involved relatively few individuals.

Worth noting for this clonotype: What it binds is unknown.

RNA totalling about 0.5 to 1 ug underwent reverse transcription with random hexamers. Multiplex PCR with immunoSEQ amplified the TCR beta CDR3 across 54 Vbeta and 13 Jbeta. TCRdb used MiXCR to reprocess the immunoSEQ multiplex PCR reads, holding one entry per CDR3 protein. This sample has approximately 57,000 distinct CDR3 sequences, with just under 95% found just once. This CDR3 has 15 amino acids. Germline CDR1 and CDR2: MGHRA and YSYEKL. The ends were cut back, 1 base at V and 10 bases at J, with 14 bases in the middle. The source is a human donor with Susac syndrome. Specimen: CD8+ T cells from PBMCs. V usage is TRBV4-1 and J usage is TRBJ1-6; a possible D gene is TRBD1 (5 bases). The CDR3 loop reads CASSQAGYRVSPLHF. The CDR3 bases are TGCGCCAGCAGCCAAGCAGGGTACCGGGTGTCACCCCTCCACTTT.